Below, 8 T cell receptor beta chains from the same sample are listed, as sequenced in a study of blood T cell repertoires in COVID-19. TCRdb keeps only in-frame clones here, not all; method: immunoSEQ multiplex PCR. There are around 240,000 clones in the sample; about 91% occur only once, and more than 1% lies in the top ten. Specimen: PBMCs or T cells enriched from blood (not recorded which). These receptors were taken from a human donor in a cohort exposed to, infected with or recovered from COVID-19 (not recorded which). The donor label of this sample is uncertain.

This clone was detected only a few times. The rearrangement joins TRBV7-3 to TRBJ2-1; 12 nucleotides line up with TRBD1. The ends lost 0 bases at V and 5 bases at J; junction bases unmatched: 11. There are 19 residues in the CDR3. Germline CDR1 and CDR2: SGHTA and FQGTGA. This chain's CDR3 is CASSLTGTGGAVRDNEQFF. CDR3 bases: TGTGCCAGCAGCTTAACGGGGACAGGGGGCGCAGTTAGGGACAATGAGCAGTTCTTC.

The chain is built from TRBV6-2 or TRBV6-3 and TRBJ2-5; 9 bases are shared with TRBD1. The CDR3 is made up of 15 amino acids. Looked up from germline, CDR1 is MNHEY and CDR2 is SVGEGT. V shed 6 bases and J 5 bases; nucleotides not matched to a gene: 10. The CDR3: CASSTRDRDAETQYF. In DNA form, the CDR3 reads TGTGCCAGCAGCACCCGGGACAGGGATGCGGAGACCCAGTACTTC.

The chain joins TRBV4-3 to TRBJ2-5; no reliable D call. The CDR3 is 13 residues long. Germline V CDR1 and CDR2: LGHNA, YSLEER. Between the trimmed V and J ends, which lost 3 bases and 5 bases, there was a span of 10 bases. Here the CDR3 DNA reads TGCGCCAGCAGCCAGTCCTTCGGGGAGACCCAGTACTTC. The encoded protein is CASSQSFGETQYF.

Points on this clone: One junction end does not reproduce the germline sequence, and a read error may be involved. The chain is built from TRBV5-8 and TRBJ1-4, with D hard to call. The germline gives CDR1 SGHTS, CDR2 YDEGEE. The CDR3 runs 15 residues. CDR3: CASATEHITSEKLFF. CDR3 coding DNA: TGTGCCAGCGCTACAGAGCACATAACTAGTGAAAAACTGTTTTTT.

The chain joins TRBV7-2 to TRBJ2-3; D gene unclear. The CDR3 is 14 residues long. Trimming pared 1 base from V and 2 bases from J, leaving 7 bases between. Germline assignment: CDR1 SGHTA and CDR2 FQGNSA. The CDR3 region is CASSLGGYTDTQYF. CDR3 sequence (DNA): TGTGCCAGCAGCTTAGGCGGCTACACAGATACGCAGTATTTT.

The rearrangement joins TRBV5-1 to TRBJ2-7; the D gene is possibly TRBD1 (5 bases). The germline V and J ends were trimmed by 2 bases and 3 bases, with 18 bases remaining between them. CDR1 is SGHRS, CDR2 YFSETQ, per germline. The length of the CDR3 is 16 residues. CDR3 DNA: TGCGCCAGCAGCTTAGGGAATACAGGCCATCTCTACGAGCAGTACTTC. It translates to CASSLGNTGHLYEQYF.

V is TRBV10-3 and J is TRBJ1-1; no reliable D call. This CDR3 is 13 amino acids long. Germline values: CDR1 ENHRY, CDR2 SYGVKD. Trimming pared 8 bases from V and 4 bases from J, leaving 14 bases between. CDR3: CAILESGSTEAFF. CDR3 DNA: TGTGCCATCTTGGAGTCGGGTAGCACTGAAGCTTTCTTT.

The V gene is TRBV9, the J gene TRBJ1-2; no clear D gene. V gave up 3 bases and J gave up 3 bases, with 15 bases separating them. The germline V gene encodes CDR1 SGDLS and CDR2 YYNGEE. This CDR3 comprises 15 residues. The CDR3 bases are TGTGCCAGCAGCGGAGGACTTGGGTCCTACTATGGCTACACCTTC. The encoded protein is CASSGGLGSYYGYTF.